Listed below are T cell receptor beta chains from one sample, sequenced in a study of spatial heterogeneity in lung cancer. TCRdb re-called the 5' RACE reads through MiXCR, storing one row per CDR3 protein. The table records some 78,000 distinct CDR3 sequences, about 7.8% of them present only once. Sequencing used PBMCs, obtained at surgery. Source of these receptors: a male donor with early-stage non-small cell lung cancer. CDR3s include the opening cysteine and the closing phenylalanine or tryptophan. A D gene is named only where the DNA matches it firmly. Where a row states a size, it is once, few, many or the class of an expanded clone; other rows omit it.

D	V	J	size	CDR3	DNA
NA	TRBV4-2	TRBJ2-4	few	CASSQVETVKNIQYF	TGTGCCAGCAGCCAGGTGGAGACAGTCAAAAACATTCAGTACTTC
NA	TRBV5-1	TRBJ2-7	few	CASSLGGEGYEQYF	TGCGCCAGCAGCTTGGGGGGAGAAGGCTACGAGCAGTACTTC
NA	TRBV10-2	TRBJ2-5	many	CASSIRRQETQYF	TGCGCCAGCAGCATCCGGCGGCAGGAGACCCAGTACTTC
TRBD2	TRBV5-4	TRBJ2-1	NA	CASSPFGLAGAGSTNEQFF	TGTGCCAGCAGCCCTTTCGGATTAGCGGGAGCAGGCTCTACCAATGAGCAGTTCTTC
NA	TRBV4-3	TRBJ1-1	many	CASSQARPGAEAFF	TGCGCCAGCAGCCAGGCCCGCCCGGGCGCTGAAGCTTTCTTT
NA	TRBV11-2	TRBJ2-5	many	CASSFLESEETQYF	TGTGCCAGCAGCTTTCTAGAGAGCGAGGAGACCCAGTACTTC
NA	TRBV19	TRBJ2-5	NA	CASAAGETQYF	TGTGCCAGCGCTGCAGGAGAGACCCAGTACTTC
NA	TRBV7-9	TRBJ1-5	few	CASSLGGTLNSNQPQHF	TGTGCCAGCAGCTTAGGTGGGACACTAAATAGCAATCAGCCCCAGCATTTT
TRBD1	TRBV30	TRBJ1-5	NA	CAWSARGQALYLNQPQHF	TGTGCCTGGAGTGCACGGGGACAGGCCCTCTACCTCAATCAGCCCCAGCATTTT
NA	TRBV2	TRBJ1-1	NA	CASRPRQSDTEAFF	TGTGCCAGCAGGCCCCGGCAATCCGACACTGAAGCTTTCTTT
TRBD1	TRBV11-3	TRBJ2-3	NA	CASSLEGQGTDTQYF	TGTGCCAGCAGCTTAGAGGGACAGGGGACAGATACGCAGTATTTT
NA	TRBV2	TRBJ2-7	NA	CASIPPTGSYEQYF	TGTGCCAGCATTCCCCCGACAGGATCCTACGAGCAGTACTTC
TRBD1	TRBV10-3	TRBJ2-5	many	CAINRQGVHETQYF	TGTGCCATCAATAGACAGGGGGTTCACGAGACCCAGTACTTC
NA	TRBV6-1	TRBJ1-5	many	CASKISTGGLNQPQHF	TGTGCCAGCAAAATCTCGACAGGTGGATTGAATCAGCCCCAGCATTTT
NA	TRBV28	TRBJ2-1	NA	CASSFRLLSSYNEQFF	TGTGCCAGCAGTTTTAGACTCCTGAGCTCCTACAATGAGCAGTTCTTC
NA	TRBV30	TRBJ1-4	many	CAWSVQGVKLFF	TGTGCCTGGAGTGTACAGGGTGTAAAACTGTTTTTT
TRBD2	TRBV5-1	TRBJ2-3	many	CASSSTTSGSTDTQYF	TGCGCCAGCAGCTCCACGACTAGCGGCAGCACAGATACGCAGTATTTT
TRBD1	TRBV6-1	TRBJ2-2	few	CASNDPGQGAIGELFF	TGTGCCAGCAACGACCCGGGACAGGGGGCGATCGGGGAGCTGTTTTTT
TRBD2	TRBV7-2	TRBJ2-3	few	CASSLGRLAGTDTQYF	TGTGCCAGCAGCTTAGGGAGACTAGCGGGGACAGATACGCAGTATTTT
NA	TRBV18	TRBJ1-1	few	CASSSTANTEAFF	TGTGCCAGCTCATCTACAGCGAACACTGAAGCTTTCTTT
NA	TRBV19	TRBJ2-3	NA	CASSISGDTQYF	TGTGCCAGTAGTATCTCAGGAGATACGCAGTATTTT
NA	TRBV30	TRBJ1-4	few	CAWSKLRLTNEKLFF	TGTGCCTGGAGCAAACTAAGATTGACTAATGAAAAACTGTTTTTT
NA	TRBV5-1	TRBJ1-1	few	CASSLAPNTEAFF	TGCGCCAGCAGCTTGGCACCGAACACTGAAGCTTTCTTT